The 26 T cell receptor beta chains given below trace back to one sample, sequenced in a study of cytomegalovirus exposure and HLA in healthy donors. A multiplex PCR was run with 60 Vbeta primers and 13 Jbeta primers. Profiling relied on immunoSEQ multiplex PCR, and the TCRdb table lists in-frame clones only, not all of them. The repertoire holds about 190,000 clones, almost 75% seen once, with approximately 3.1% in the top ten. The sample consisted of PBMCs. The receptors shown here come from a woman in her thirties in good health and CMV-seropositive.

The chain carries TRBV4-1 and TRBJ2-7; 9 bases map to TRBD1. V shed 3 bases and J 3 bases; nucleotides not matched to a gene: 9. Looked up from germline, CDR1 is MGHRA and CDR2 is YSYEKL. The CDR3 totals 16 residues. CDR3 region: CASSQGGQGTIYEQYF. The CDR3 DNA is TGCGCCAGCAGCCAGGGGGGACAGGGTACCATCTACGAGCAGTACTTC.

This chain connects TRBV7-9 to TRBJ1-1; D call uncertain. V lost 5 bases and J 6 bases, leaving 7 bases between the germline ends. Germline V gene data show CDR1 as SEHNR and CDR2 as FQNEAQ (reference sequence). CDR3 length: 11 residues. The CDR3 protein is CASSHSAEAFF. For the CDR3, the DNA is TGTGCCAGCAGCCACTCGGCTGAAGCTTTCTTT.

The V call is TRBV29-1, the J call TRBJ2-7, with D possibly matching TRBD1 (5 bases). The germline V and J ends were trimmed by 2 bases and 6 bases, with 14 bases remaining between them. The CDR3 is made up of 13 amino acids. The germline gives CDR1 SQVTM, CDR2 ANQGSEA. Here the CDR3 DNA reads TGCAGCGTTGAATTTAGGACAAACGGCGAGCAGTACTTC. Amino acids: CSVEFRTNGEQYF.

Only a few counts were recorded for this clone. This chain links TRBV4-2 with TRBJ2-5, with 9 bases lining up with TRBD1. Per the germline V gene, CDR1 is LGHNA and CDR2 is YNFKEQ. The CDR3 covers 15 residues. V lost 4 bases to trimming and J lost 3 bases; unmatched junction nucleotides: 6. DNA for the CDR3: TGTGCCAGCAGCCCCCCCTGGACAGGGGAAGAGACCCAGTACTTC. Its translation: CASSPPWTGEETQYF.

This chain uses TRBV5-1 with TRBJ2-7; 15 bases agree with TRBD2. The CDR3 sequence is 15 residues long. Germline lookup yields CDR1 SGHRS and CDR2 YFSETQ. Trimming took 4 bases from V and 7 from J; bases not matched to a gene: 6. The CDR3 protein is CASSRGLAGGGEQYF. The CDR3 region has the DNA TGCGCCAGCAGCCGGGGACTAGCGGGAGGTGGAGAGCAGTACTTC.

This clone turned up a few times. The chain recombines TRBV5-1 with TRBJ2-2; 8 nucleotides align to TRBD1. CDR3 length: 15 residues. J lost 5 bases, V lost 3 bases, and 6 bases had no gene match. Germline values: CDR1 SGHRS, CDR2 YFSETQ. CDR3 sequence (DNA): TGCGCCAGCAGCTGGAGGACAGGGAGAACCGGGGAGCTGTTTTTT. It encodes CASSWRTGRTGELFF.

J is TRBJ1-2 and V is TRBV5-6, with 7 bases lining up with TRBD1. Germline CDR1 and CDR2: SGHDT and YYEEEE. J lost 1 base, V lost 4 bases, and 13 bases had no gene match. The CDR3 spans 17 residues. The CDR3 nucleotides are TGTGCCAGCAGCCGGTTGACAGGGTGGGAATATAACTATGGCTACACCTTC. Translating gives CASSRLTGWEYNYGYTF.

The J gene is TRBJ2-7, the V gene TRBV10-3, with 7 positions matching TRBD2. The CDR3 contains 13 residues. Germline loops: CDR1 ENHRY, CDR2 SYGVKD. The V and J ends lost 10 bases and 5 bases, in that order; junction bases with no gene match: 11. The CDR3 spells CASGGQGSNEQYF. In DNA, the CDR3 is TGTGCCAGCGGGGGTCAGGGAAGCAACGAGCAGTACTTC.

This chain links TRBV4-1 with TRBJ2-2, with TRBD2 identical over 7 bases. The CDR3 contains 16 residues. CDR1 MGHRA and CDR2 YSYEKL come from the germline V gene. Losses at the gene ends were 1 base for V and 5 bases for J; bases not matched to a gene: 7. CDR3 protein: CASSQAGTGGTGELFF. DNA for the CDR3: TGCGCCAGCAGCCAAGCCGGGACCGGGGGGACCGGGGAGCTGTTTTTT.

The chain links TRBV27 to TRBJ2-7; 8 bases line up with TRBD2. The CDR3 spans 15 residues. The V gene end was trimmed by 5 bases and the J gene end by 0 bases; junction bases not matched to a gene: 6. From germline, CDR1 is MNHEY and CDR2 SMNVEV (reference sequence). Here the CDR3 reads CASSLSGDYSYEQYF. The DNA for the CDR3 is TGTGCCAGCAGTCTTAGCGGGGATTACTCCTACGAGCAGTACTTC.

This clone appeared once. Germline and junction disagree at one end, which may indicate a read error. V usage is TRBV7-9 and J usage is TRBJ1-2; the match to TRBD1 covers 7 bases. CDR3 length: 15 residues. Germline CDR1 reads SEHNR; CDR2 reads FQNEAQ (reference sequence). CDR3 in amino acids: CSSRLAGTEPYGYTF. CDR3 in DNA: TGTTCCAGCAGGTTAGCGGGGACAGAGCCCTATGGCTACACCTTC.

This chain connects TRBV6-1 to TRBJ2-2; D gene uncertain. The V gene's germline CDR1 is MNHNS and CDR2 SASEGT. The V gene lost 0 bases and the J gene lost 3 bases, with 8 bases spanning the gap. The CDR3 length is 15 residues. Here the CDR3 reads CASSEARLHTGELFF. CDR3 sequence (DNA): TGTGCCAGCAGTGAAGCGAGGCTCCACACCGGGGAGCTGTTTTTT.

The CDR3 here is CASSFDRSFAGANVLTF. The CDR3, as DNA: TGTGCCAGCAGCTTTGACAGGTCGTTCGCTGGGGCCAACGTCCTGACTTTC. The chain recombines TRBV7-2 with TRBJ2-6; a possible D gene is TRBD1 (6 bases). V was cut by 3 bases and J by 2 bases, with 14 bases left in between. Germline assignment: CDR1 SGHTA and CDR2 FQGNSA. The CDR3 runs 17 residues.

This clone came up a few times. The rearrangement joins TRBV5-1 to TRBJ2-2, with 8 bases matching TRBD1. Germline V gene sequence: CDR1 SGHRS, CDR2 YFSETQ. J gave up 9 bases and V 3 bases, and 7 bases lay outside the gene matches. CDR3 length: 14 residues. This CDR3 is CASSYRTGLRELFF. The CDR3 nucleotides are TGCGCCAGCAGCTACAGGACAGGGCTGCGGGAGCTGTTTTTT. The complete variable domain, with remaining parts taken from reference TRBV5-1 and TRBJ2-2, reads KAGVTQTPRYLIKTRGQQVTLSCSPISGHRSVSWYQQTPGQGLQFLFEYFSETQRNKGNFPGRFSGRQFSNSRSEMNVSTLELGDSALYLCASSYRTGLRELFFGEGSRLTVL.

The CDR3 DNA reads TGCGCCAGCAGCTTGGAAGGGACATCCTCCTACGAGCAGTACTTC. Translation gives CASSLEGTSSYEQYF. The genes are TRBV5-1 and TRBJ2-7; tentative D call: TRBD1 (6 bases). In germline, CDR1 is SGHRS, CDR2 YFSETQ. The V gene lost 0 bases and the J gene lost 0 bases, with 10 bases spanning the gap. This CDR3 region has 15 residues.

V gene TRBV28 combines with J gene TRBJ2-5, with 8 bases that match TRBD1. The CDR3 extends over 19 amino acids. CDR1 is MDHEN, CDR2 SYDVKM, per germline. The ends lost 5 bases at V and 0 bases at J; junction bases unmatched: 17. CDR3 DNA: TGTGCCAGCAGTACCACCTGGGCAGGGGGCTCCGATAACCAAGAGACCCAGTACTTC. Its protein product is CASSTTWAGGSDNQETQYF. Variable domain in full (rest from reference TRBV28 and TRBJ2-5): DVKVTQSSRYLVKRTGEKVFLECVQDMDHENMFWYRQDPGLGLRLIYFSYDVKMKEKGDIPEGYSVSREKKERFSLILESASTNQTSMYLCASSTTWAGGSDNQETQYFGPGTRLLVL.

V gene TRBV5-3 combines with J gene TRBJ1-2; 11 bases align to TRBD1. TRBV5-3 qualifies as an ORF whose function is uncertain. The CDR3 extends over 15 amino acids. Trimming took 0 bases from V and 8 from J; bases not matched to a gene: 6. In nucleotides, the CDR3 is TGTGCCAGAAGCTTGGCCAATGGACAGGGGGCGGGCTACACCTTC. The encoded protein is CARSLANGQGAGYTF.

The genes are TRBV28 and TRBJ2-5; 10 nucleotides line up with TRBD2. The end of the DNA is better explained by TRBJ2-7, so the J call may be wrong. The CDR3 totals 17 residues. The V gene's germline CDR1 is MDHEN and CDR2 SYDVKM. For the CDR3, the DNA is TGTGCCAGCAGCTCGCGGCTAGCGGGAGTCCTTTCCTACGAGCAGTACTTC. Protein sequence: CASSSRLAGVLSYEQYF.

This clone was seen a handful of times. The chain links TRBV28 to TRBJ2-7; TRBD2 agrees at 11 bases. J was trimmed by 4 bases and V by 6 bases; bases with no gene match: 11. The CDR3 runs to 16 residues. Germline V CDR1 and CDR2: MDHEN, SYDVKM. The chain's CDR3 is CASSSLTSGIDYEQYF. Written as DNA, the CDR3 is TGTGCCAGCAGCTCCTTGACTAGCGGGATTGATTACGAGCAGTACTTC.

This CDR3 is CASSLAGRLYPAGYTF. The DNA of the CDR3 is TGCGCCAGCAGCTTGGCCGGGAGGTTGTACCCAGCTGGCTACACCTTC. The V gene is TRBV5-1, the J gene TRBJ1-2; D remains unclear. The V gene lost 0 bases and the J gene lost 7 bases, with 19 bases spanning the gap. The germline V gene encodes CDR1 SGHRS and CDR2 YFSETQ. This CDR3 has 16 amino acids.

The rearrangement uses TRBV5-6 and TRBJ2-2, with D unresolved. Germline loops: CDR1 SGHDT, CDR2 YYEEEE. Trimming left V 5 bases short and J 5 bases short, with 7 bases between. The CDR3 is made up of 12 amino acids. CDR3 sequence reads: CASSFLTGELFF. The DNA of the CDR3 is TGTGCCAGCAGTTTCCTTACCGGGGAGCTGTTTTTT.

This clone was seen just once. This chain links TRBV11-2 with TRBJ2-7; TRBD2 is a possible D gene (5 bases). The germline V and J ends were trimmed by 5 bases and 1 base, with 18 bases remaining between them. Germline assignment: CDR1 SGHAT and CDR2 FQNNGV. The CDR3 covers 16 residues. CDR3 sequence (DNA): TGTGCCAGCAGCCCCTTCCTGGATAGCGCGTCCTACGAGCAGTACTTC. It is translated as CASSPFLDSASYEQYF.

The chain uses TRBV21-1 and TRBJ1-1. TRBV21-1 is recorded as a pseudogene. The CDR3 runs 14 residues. CDR3 sequence: CASSKASERCEAFF. The CDR3 DNA follows: TGTGCCAGCAGCAAAGCGTCGGAGAGATGTGAAGCTTTCTTT.

This clone was seen more than once but under ten times. V is TRBV7-9 and J is TRBJ2-5, with D possibly TRBD2 on 7 matching bases. Germline V gives CDR1 SEHNR, CDR2 FQNEAQ (reference sequence). V was pared by 2 bases and J by 5 bases, with 12 bases between. The CDR3 is 14 residues long. The CDR3 reads CASSLPAGHETQYF. The CDR3, as DNA: TGTGCCAGCAGCTTACCAGCGGGACACGAGACCCAGTACTTC.

This clone was detected a few times. The chain has TRBV9 and TRBJ2-2; 8 nucleotides line up with TRBD1. Unmatched junction bases numbered 8, after V lost 5 bases and J lost 5 bases. The germline CDR1 and CDR2 sequences are SGDLS and YYNGEE. The CDR3 contains 15 residues. CDR3 in DNA: TGTGCCAGCAGTGACAGGGGAATGTTGACCGGGGAGCTGTTTTTT. The encoded protein is CASSDRGMLTGELFF.

This chain joins TRBV2 and TRBJ2-5; D is possibly TRBD2 (5 bases). Germline CDR1 SNHLY, CDR2 FYNNEI. Trimming cost V 4 bases and J 4 bases, with 16 bases left between them. There are 15 residues in the CDR3. The CDR3, as DNA: TGTGCCAGCAGTGTGGGAGAGCTAGGTGTAGAGACCCAGTACTTC. Protein product: CASSVGELGVETQYF.